The T cell receptor beta chain under discussion was sequenced for a study of cytomegalovirus exposure and HLA in healthy donors. The J segment lost 4 bases and the V segment lost 0 bases, leaving 2 bases of the junction unmatched. Germline lookup yields CDR1 MNHEY and CDR2 SVGAGI. The CDR3 extends over 16 amino acids. In the PCR, 60 Vbeta and 13 Jbeta primers were used. The data were produced by immunoSEQ multiplex PCR, yet TCRdb's version contains in-frame clones alone and is incomplete. In the table there are under 200,000 clones, 70% to 90% of which are singletons. The sample consisted of PBMCs. The rearrangement links TRBV6-5 to TRBJ2-1, with 11 bases fitting TRBD2. The sequence derives from a woman aged 50 to 60 in good health and CMV-seronegative. CDR3 loop: CASSYSTSGVYNEQFF. CDR3 in DNA: TGTGCCAGCAGTTACTCGACTAGCGGGGTTTACAATGAGCAGTTCTTC.